A selection of T cell receptor beta chains follows, all from one sample in a study of T cell responses to AZD1222 COVID-19 vaccine. Profiling relied on immunoSEQ multiplex PCR, and the TCRdb table lists in-frame clones only, not all of them. The table lists some 150,000 clones, under 95% of them singletons. The source was peripheral blood, collected on day 0 of MenACWY control vaccination. The receptors originated from an adult in good health. Both conserved end residues are part of each CDR3. Fields, in order: J gene, clone size, V gene, D gene, CDR3 DNA, CDR3 protein. D genes are given only for firm matches. Rows may omit the clone size; those that give it use once, few, many or a size class.

J gene: TRBJ1-3; clone size: -; V gene: TRBV9; D gene: -; CDR3 DNA: TGTGCCAGCAGCGTAGCGGGACAAAACTCTGGAAACACCATATATTTT; CDR3 protein: CASSVAGQNSGNTIYF
J gene: TRBJ1-3; clone size: once; V gene: TRBV7-2; D gene: -; CDR3 DNA: TGTGCCAGCAGCGACAGCTCGGCGTCTGGAAACACCATATATTTT; CDR3 protein: CASSDSSASGNTIYF
J gene: TRBJ1-6; clone size: -; V gene: TRBV6-5; D gene: -; CDR3 DNA: TGTGCCAGCAGTTCAGAGGGCCTATATAATTCACCCCTCCACTTT; CDR3 protein: CASSSEGLYNSPLHF
J gene: TRBJ2-3; clone size: -; V gene: TRBV10-1; D gene: -; CDR3 DNA: TGCGCCAGCAGTGAATATGTTTCCACAGATACGCAGTATTTT; CDR3 protein: CASSEYVSTDTQYF
J gene: TRBJ1-1; clone size: -; V gene: TRBV5-1; D gene: -; CDR3 DNA: TGCGCCAGCAGCCCAACCGGACTGAACACTGAAGCTTTCTTT; CDR3 protein: CASSPTGLNTEAFF
J gene: TRBJ1-1; clone size: -; V gene: TRBV19; D gene: TRBD1; CDR3 DNA: TGTGCCAGTATGGACAGGGTGAACACTGAAGCTTTCTTT; CDR3 protein: CASMDRVNTEAFF
J gene: TRBJ1-1; clone size: -; V gene: TRBV2; D gene: -; CDR3 DNA: TGTGCCAGCAGAAGGACCGAGAACACTGAAGCTTTCTTT; CDR3 protein: CASRRTENTEAFF
J gene: TRBJ1-1; clone size: once; V gene: TRBV27; D gene: -; CDR3 DNA: TGTGCCAGCAGACCTCTCACCCGCGGATTGAACACTGAAGCTTTCTTT; CDR3 protein: CASRPLTRGLNTEAFF
J gene: TRBJ1-2; clone size: once; V gene: TRBV3-1/TRBV3-2; D gene: TRBD1; CDR3 DNA: TGTGCCAGCAGCCAAGGAGGAGGTAGGGGGCGCGGCTACACCTTC; CDR3 protein: CASSQGGGRGRGYTF
J gene: TRBJ2-3; clone size: -; V gene: TRBV11-2; D gene: -; CDR3 DNA: TGTGCCAGCAGCGTAATCGGCGGAAGCACAGATACGCAGTATTTT; CDR3 protein: CASSVIGGSTDTQYF
J gene: TRBJ2-1; clone size: -; V gene: TRBV3-1/TRBV3-2; D gene: -; CDR3 DNA: TGTGCCAGCAGTCTCATACGGGGGAGCTCCTACAATGAGCAGTTCTTC; CDR3 protein: CASSLIRGSSYNEQFF
J gene: TRBJ2-1; clone size: once; V gene: TRBV10-3; D gene: TRBD1; CDR3 DNA: TGTGCCATCAGTGGCCGGACAGGGGGCTTGGATGAGCAGTTCTTC; CDR3 protein: CAISGRTGGLDEQFF